The following is a T cell receptor (beta chain) sequence with its context. The antigen is not known. These data are taken from a study of CXCR3-negative and CXCR3-positive naive CD8 T cells. Study context: The total count of TRB reads reached some 140 million, and each library contributed about 1.5 +/- 0.3 million. Study-wide results and limits: With respect to TRBV-TRBJ usage, naive CXCR3-negative and CXCR3-positive cells were similar; memory differed. More hydrophobic TRB CDR3s were found in CXCR3-positive naive cells than in CXCR3-negative naive cells.

The CDR3 consists of 14 residues. TRB cDNA libraries were made by UMI-labeled 5' RACE. TCRdb reprocessed the 5' RACE reads and keeps a single row for each CDR3 protein, giving no DNA. In total, the table holds around 80,000 distinct CDR3 sequences. Per CD8+ T cell subset, triplicate sorts of some 300,000 cells each were done. Naive CD8+ T cells showed CD45RO-CCR7+CD27+CD95-. This TCR derives from a human donor in good health. Some clones in this sample may be carry-over from other donors' samples. Source material: naive CXCR3+ CD8+ T cells from blood. The subset here: CD45RO-CCR7+CD27+CD95- naive CD8+ T cells expressing CXCR3 (TNR3+). The rearrangement joins TRBV12-3 or TRBV12-4 to TRBJ2-7; with no DNA, the TCRdb D assignment of TRBD2 cannot be verified. The CDR3 reads CASSMGLFSYEQYF.